The next 9 T cell receptor beta chains were all read from a single sample in a study of shared clonotypes between healthy human individuals. Only in-frame clones appear in the TCRdb table, and some are missing; sequencing was by immunoSEQ multiplex PCR. The sample has 450,000 to 500,000 clones, 81% seen once. The sample was PBMCs. These receptor sequences come from a woman between 35 and 50 years old in good health. Some clones in this sample may be carry-over from other donors' samples.

The V and J genes are TRBV7-9 and TRBJ2-2; 8 bases map to TRBD2. The CDR3 covers 18 residues. Germline assignment: CDR1 SEHNR and CDR2 FQNEAQ (reference sequence). V was clipped by 10 bases and J by 0 bases; unmatched bases: 16. CDR3 protein: CATAYTSGGLPNTGELFF. CDR3 nucleotide sequence: TGTGCCACAGCTTATACTAGCGGAGGACTACCGAACACCGGGGAGCTGTTTTTT.

V and J are TRBV2 and TRBJ1-2; D gene unclear. CDR3 size: 13 residues. V lost 3 bases and J 3 bases, leaving 8 bases between the germline ends. CDR1 SNHLY and CDR2 FYNNEI come from the germline V gene. DNA for the CDR3: TGTGCCAGCAGTGAGTGGCCCGACTATGGCTACACCTTC. Amino acids: CASSEWPDYGYTF.

This clone was seen just once. V and J are TRBV5-6 and TRBJ2-2; D remains unclear. The CDR3 runs 16 residues. Per the germline V gene, CDR1 is SGHDT and CDR2 is YYEEEE. Deletions cut 0 bases from V and 2 bases from J, with 11 bases between. In nucleotides, the CDR3 is TGTGCCAGCAGCTTGGTAGAGCGAACTAACACCGGGGAGCTGTTTTTT. Protein product: CASSLVERTNTGELFF.

This chain links TRBV5-8 with TRBJ1-2; TRBD1 agrees at 7 bases. The CDR3 is 15 residues long. V dropped 0 bases and J dropped 3; count of bases not matched to a gene: 5. The germline V gene encodes CDR1 SGHTS and CDR2 YDEGEE. CDR3 residues: CASSLGQGWDYGYTF. CDR3 sequence (DNA): TGTGCCAGCAGCTTGGGACAGGGCTGGGACTATGGCTACACCTTC.

About this clone: It is likely a read error: a sequence one base away is far more abundant. This same CDR3 is encoded by further DNA sequences in the sample. The chain has TRBV10-3 and TRBJ2-2; D is unresolved. Trimming took 6 bases from V and 0 from J, leaving 8 bases between them. Germline values: CDR1 ENHRY, CDR2 SYGVKD. The length of the CDR3 is 14 residues. The CDR3 loop is CAISRNTNTGELFF. The CDR3 DNA is TGTGCCATCAGCCGTAATACGAACACCGGGGAGCTGTTTTTT.

The chain carries TRBV5-4 and TRBJ1-3, with a weak D call TRBD1 (5 bases). The CDR3 has 14 amino acids. The V gene's germline CDR1 is SGHNT and CDR2 YYREEE (reference sequence). With 5 bases removed from V and 3 bases from J, the gap between germline ends came to 12 bases. In DNA form, the CDR3 reads TGTGCCAGCAGAACGTGGGGACGTGGAAACACCATATATTTT. Translating gives CASRTWGRGNTIYF.

The chain uses TRBV5-1 and TRBJ2-2, with 8 bases matching TRBD1. CDR1 SGHRS and CDR2 YFSETQ come from the germline V gene. This CDR3 has 16 residues. Germline trimming cut 4 bases from V and 4 bases from J; bases unmatched to any gene: 9. CDR3 loop: CASSMGTGRVTGELFF. The CDR3 DNA reads as TGCGCCAGCAGCATGGGGACAGGCCGGGTCACCGGGGAGCTGTTTTTT. The variable domain in full, with the rest retrieved from reference TRBV5-1 and TRBJ2-2, is KAGVTQTPRYLIKTRGQQVTLSCSPISGHRSVSWYQQTPGQGLQFLFEYFSETQRNKGNFPGRFSGRQFSNSRSEMNVSTLELGDSALYLCASSMGTGRVTGELFFGEGSRLTVL.

This clone appeared a few times. Given a far larger clone just one base away, this is likely a sequencing read error. The same CDR3 arises from other DNA sequences in this sample as well. The V call is TRBV5-1, the J call TRBJ2-1, with 10 bases lining up with TRBD2. V lost 7 bases to trimming and J lost 5 bases; unmatched junction nucleotides: 6. There are 14 residues in the CDR3. Germline CDR1 reads SGHRS; CDR2 reads YFSETQ. The CDR3 nucleotides are TGCGCCAGCTCTACTAGCGGGAAGGACAATGAGCAGTTCTTC. Residues: CASSTSGKDNEQFF. Filled out from reference TRBV5-1 and TRBJ2-1, the complete variable domain reads KAGVTQTPRYLIKTRGQQVTLSCSPISGHRSVSWYQQTPGQGLQFLFEYFSETQRNKGNFPGRFSGRQFSNSRSEMNVSTLELGDSALYLCASSTSGKDNEQFFGPGTRLTVL.

This clone was recorded only once. The chain combines TRBV30 with TRBJ2-6, with unresolved D. Germline V gives CDR1 GTSNPN, CDR2 SVGIG (reference sequence). Trimming stripped 4 bases from V and 0 bases from J, with 10 bases between. CDR3 length equals 15 residues. DNA of the CDR3: TGTGCCTGGACCGCCCTCCACTCTGGGGCCAACGTCCTGACTTTC. This gives the protein CAWTALHSGANVLTF.